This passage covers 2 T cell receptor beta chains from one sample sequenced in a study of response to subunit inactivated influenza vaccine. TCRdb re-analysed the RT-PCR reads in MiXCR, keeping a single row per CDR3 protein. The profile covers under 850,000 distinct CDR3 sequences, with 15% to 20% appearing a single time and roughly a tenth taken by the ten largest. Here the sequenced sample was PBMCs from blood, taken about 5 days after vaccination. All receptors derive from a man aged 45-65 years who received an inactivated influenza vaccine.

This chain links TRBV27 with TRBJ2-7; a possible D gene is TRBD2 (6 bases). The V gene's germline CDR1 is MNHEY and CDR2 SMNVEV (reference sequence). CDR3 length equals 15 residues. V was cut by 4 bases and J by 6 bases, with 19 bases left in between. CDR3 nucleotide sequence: TGTGCCAGCAGTTCCCGGGGGACTCCCTATGGCGAGCAGTACTTC. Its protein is CASSSRGTPYGEQYF.

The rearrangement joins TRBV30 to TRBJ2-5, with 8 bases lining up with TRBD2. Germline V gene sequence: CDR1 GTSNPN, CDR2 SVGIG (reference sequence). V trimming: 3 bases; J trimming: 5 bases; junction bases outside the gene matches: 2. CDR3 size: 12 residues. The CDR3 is CAWRASGETQYF. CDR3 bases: TGTGCCTGGAGAGCTAGCGGGGAGACCCAGTACTTC.